The sequence of this TCR beta chain was determined in a study of early T cells in non-severe SARS-CoV-2 infection (dated by TCRdb to about 2021). The study in broad terms: TCR sequencing used bulk RNA from unsorted whole blood, so alpha and beta chains could not be paired. General study outcomes and caveats: VDJdb matching was skewed toward anti-spike CD8 responses and likely underestimated virus-specific expansions by missing private and CD4 specificities.

Of note for this clonotype: The specificity of this receptor is unknown. No qualities accompany the bases; no much larger clone lies one base away.

The study was a case-control design nested within a healthcare worker cohort in London, UK, with weekly nasopharyngeal swab PCR tests and blood sampling. Healthcare workers were enrolled in the week of the UK lockdown, from 23 to 31 March 2020, and were followed every week for up to roughly 15 weeks. The method behind the library was 5' RACE. TCRdb lists the instrument as NextSeq 500. To correct for sequencing error and PCR bias, the TCR library protocol tagged individual cDNA molecules with unique molecular identifiers. Both TCR alpha and beta chains were sequenced, and tight co-correlation was observed between alpha and beta sequence abundances in each sample. As for the original processing: Decombinator V4 was used to perform V gene, J gene and CDR3 annotation of TCR sequences. TCRs were defined as expanded if a significant change between any two time points was detected under a Poisson model with p below 0.0001. Abundances of TCRs were expressed as counts per million after normalisation to the total number of TCRs sequenced in each sample. TRAV1-2 paired with TRAJ12, TRAJ20 or TRAJ33 defined MAIT TCRs, while TRAV10 paired with TRAJ18 defined iNKT TCRs. VDJdb, accessed 1 November 2021, was searched for CMV, EBV and SARS-CoV-2 annotated TCRs, excluding TCRs annotated for multiple antigens. TCRdb ran its own pipeline on the public reads, namely fastp trimming at Q25 and MiXCR clone calling, and kept in-frame beta chains. For every CDR3 protein sequence, its rows merge into one entry that carries the most common genes and DNA. The V and J calls were determined by TCRdb, not by the authors. This sample lists 55,000 to 75,000 distinct CDR3 sequences; approximately 9.3% were detected once. 1.2% of the sample is taken by the ten largest.

Spanning cysteine to phenylalanine, the CDR3 consists of 14 amino acids. Left in the record is the CDR3 DNA by itself, 42 bases read in frame from the first base. The germline V gene gives CDR1 as SNHLY and CDR2 as FYNNEI. Between the V and J ends, shortened by 8 bases and 1 base respectively, the junction contains 12 bases. The sample comprised whole blood. The sequence is built from TRBV2 and TRBJ1-3; no confident D gene assignment can be made. The origin of this receptor is an adult who was a healthcare worker with PCR-confirmed SARS-CoV-2 infection or an uninfected control (not recorded which). The DNA sequence is TGTGCCAGCGCTAAGACTGGGTCTGGAAACACCATATATTTT. Translation gives CASAKTGSGNTIYF.